This section outlines one TCR beta chain sequence together with its context. This sample is drawn from a study of blood T cell repertoires in COVID-19. Study information: T cells, B-cell-depleted T cells, or PBMCs supplied cDNA or gDNA.

This table comes from immunoSEQ multiplex PCR, and its TCRdb copy is limited to in-frame clones, with some not included. This table holds 250,000 to 300,000 clones, approximately 86% found once. This CDR3 comprises 14 residues. Germline CDR1 and CDR2: MNHEY and SVGAGI. With 2 bases removed from V and 6 bases from J, the gap between germline ends came to 14 bases. The sample was peripheral blood. The source of this sequence is a woman in her forties or fifties who had recovered from COVID-19. The V gene is TRBV6-5, the J gene TRBJ2-7; no reliable D call. The CDR3 spells CASSYTDTVGEQYF. DNA of the CDR3: TGTGCCAGCAGTTACACCGACACCGTCGGCGAGCAGTACTTC.